The present TCR beta chain was sequenced within a study of PD-1 blockade in classical Hodgkin lymphoma (dated by TCRdb to 2020 to 2021). The study in broad terms: Nivolumab dosing was 3 mg/kg intravenously every 2 weeks, continuing until either disease progression or unacceptable toxicity. To define a peripheral blood immune signature of response to PD-1 blockade in classical Hodgkin lymphoma, the study combined TCR beta sequencing with CyTOF.

From a lookup of the germline V gene, CDR1 and CDR2 are MDHEN and SYDVKM. From cysteine to phenylalanine, the CDR3 is 14 amino acids long. The read is trimmed to its CDR3 DNA, 42 bases read in frame from base 1. The junction carries 14 bases between V and J, which are trimmed by 7 bases and 2 bases respectively. In the paper's terms, the time point label means: cycle 4 day 1 (C4D1), after five to seven weeks of nivolumab. Every trial patient had relapsed following autologous stem cell transplantation, and prior brentuximab vedotin exposure was what differed among cohorts A, B and C. The trial cohort comprised some 60 patients with relapsed/refractory classical Hodgkin lymphoma whose best overall responses were complete response, partial response or progressive disease. Single-agent nivolumab was administered to trial patients in the multi-cohort phase II CheckMate 205 trial. Best overall response was determined by an independent review committee according to the 2007 International Working Group response criteria. PBMCs from the trial were collected at three points: immediately before nivolumab initiation (C1D1), and during therapy at cycle 2 day 1 and cycle 4 day 1. After peripheral blood was drawn into 8 mL Vacutainer Cell Preparation Tubes, PBMCs were isolated by centrifugation and then cryopreserved.

What the authors observed across the whole study: Newly diagnosed patients were reported to have lower baseline TCR diversity than healthy donors, and relapsed/refractory patients were reported to have lower baseline TCR diversity still. Only a single clinical trial cohort was studied, and what caused the repertoire differences, possibly disease activity or prior therapy, remained undefined. CD4+ but not CD8+ TCR diversity rose significantly by C4D1 (p=0.0027 vs p=0.16), most apparent in complete responders (p=0.02). Trial patients with a complete response had baseline diversity similar to that of newly diagnosed patients, while partial responders and progressors had significantly lower diversity. Lower diversity was seen in patients whose nivolumab began less than 1 year after ASCT, and these patients were left out of later analyses so that immune reconstitution would not confound the results.

Genomic DNA was isolated using the Qiagen DNeasy kit from unsorted PBMCs as well as from negatively selected CD4+ and CD8+ fractions. Using primers that anneal to V and J segments, immunoSEQ multiplex PCR amplified the TCR beta CDR3 regions. A synthetic immune receptor repertoire was used to minimize amplification bias, and any residual bias was removed computationally once sequencing was done. Turning to the authors' computational methods: Custom Python scripts were used to quantify repertoire diversity as the Shannon entropy index. The unsorted, CD4+ and CD8+ repertoires were each analyzed separately, with the exception of combined analyses, where CD4+ and CD8+ sequences were merged in silico. A clone counted as expanded when the clone's frequency after treatment rose at least 2-fold relative to C1D1, and clones undetected at baseline were given a pseudocount of 0.5. Singleton clones were defined as clones with 0 or 1 copy at C1D1, and non-singleton clones were defined as clones with 2 or more copies. Clones expanded in unsorted samples were annotated as CD4+, CD8+ or unknown by matching protein sequences in sorted samples from the same patient. Diversity changes from C1D1 to C4D1 were tested in paired samples using Wilcoxon tests. The table was pulled from immuneACCESS by TCRdb, which kept in-frame rearrangements only. Such tables lose some clones; where checked, under half of the loss comes from unresolved V genes, and the rest has no known cause. V and J calls and clone size are copied from that table; D and trimming were computed from the DNA. The sample table records about 21,000 clones; roughly 80% of these occur just once. Roughly 7% of the sample comes from the top ten.

About this clone: What this receptor recognizes is not known. The sample holds no much larger clone one base away, and base qualities are not on file.

The starting material was peripheral blood mononuclear cells (PBMCs), obtained before the fourth cycle of nivolumab. This receptor was obtained from a human donor with classical Hodgkin lymphoma. This receptor chain uses TRBV28 and TRBJ1-1, with no D gene named confidently. The bases read TGTGCCAGCACCCGAGGAGGAATAAACACTGAAGCTTTCTTT. Protein translation: CASTRGGINTEAFF.